This T cell receptor beta chain was observed in a study of long-term antiretroviral therapy in people with HIV. Study outcomes and limitations: Repertoire composition at all time points was dominated by clones that had expanded before ART. Drawn between the mid-2000s and the late 2010s, the blood was possibly obtained under older ART regimens.

V was clipped by 4 bases and J by 6 bases; unmatched bases: 8. Looked up from germline, CDR1 is MRHNA and CDR2 is SNTAGT. The CDR3 extends over 16 amino acids. Researchers report immunoSEQ v3.0 was run at survey level. Data came from immunoSEQ multiplex PCR; TCRdb stores just in-frame clones and leaves some out. This table has some 17,000 clones, around 84% appearing once. Treated in the United States were all of the participants with HIV. About this clone: Its target is unknown.

V usage is TRBV6-4 and J usage is TRBJ2-1; 11 bases are shared with TRBD2. Sequences were derived from unsorted PBMCs, sampled 0.1 years before starting antiretroviral therapy. This receptor was obtained from a man aged 18-30 years with HIV. The CDR3 reads CASSALAGTSGNEQFF. The DNA of the CDR3 is TGTGCCAGCAGTGCCCTGGCCGGGACTAGCGGCAATGAGCAGTTCTTC.